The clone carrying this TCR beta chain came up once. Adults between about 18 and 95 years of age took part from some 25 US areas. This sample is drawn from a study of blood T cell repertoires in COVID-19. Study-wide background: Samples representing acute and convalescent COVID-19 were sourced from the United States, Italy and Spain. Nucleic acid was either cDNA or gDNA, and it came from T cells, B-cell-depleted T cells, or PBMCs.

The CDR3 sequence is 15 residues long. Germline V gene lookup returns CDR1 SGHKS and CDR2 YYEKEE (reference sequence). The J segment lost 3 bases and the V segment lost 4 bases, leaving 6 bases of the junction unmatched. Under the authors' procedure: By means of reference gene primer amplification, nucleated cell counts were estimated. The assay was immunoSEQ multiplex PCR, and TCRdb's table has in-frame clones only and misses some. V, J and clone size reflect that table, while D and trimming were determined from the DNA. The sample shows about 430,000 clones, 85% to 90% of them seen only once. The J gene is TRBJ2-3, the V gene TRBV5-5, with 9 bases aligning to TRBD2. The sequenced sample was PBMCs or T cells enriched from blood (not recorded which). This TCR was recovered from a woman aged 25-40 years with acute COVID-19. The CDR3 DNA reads TGTGCCAGCAGCACGGCGGGGGGGTTGACAGATACGCAGTATTTT. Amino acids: CASSTAGGLTDTQYF.